A single sample is the source of the 23 T cell receptor beta chains below, sequenced in a study of spatial heterogeneity in lung cancer. Time point noted: sample taken at primary tumor resection. Without sorting, whole RNA was sequenced from tumor, nontumor lung or frozen PBMC. TCRdb redid the calling of the 5' RACE reads with MiXCR, one entry per CDR3 protein. The sample has about 3,900 distinct CDR3 sequences, around 18% seen once; the top ten hold approximately 72%. The material was PBMCs, obtained at surgery. Receptor source: a male donor with early-stage non-small cell lung cancer.

This clonotype has a count of ten or more. The rearrangement uses TRBV6-6 and TRBJ1-5; 8 bases align to TRBD1. The junction had 4 bases not matched to a gene; V was cut back by 3 bases and J by 0 bases. Germline lookup yields CDR1 MNHNY and CDR2 SVGAGI (reference sequence). The length of the CDR3 is 16 residues. The CDR3 reads CASSYSTGASNQPQHF. In nucleotides, the CDR3 is TGTGCCAGCAGTTATTCGACAGGGGCTAGCAATCAGCCCCAGCATTTT.

The chain joins TRBV18 to TRBJ2-5; D is uncertain. This CDR3 has 13 residues. The V end was cut by 5 bases, the J end by 5 bases, with 12 bases between. The V gene's germline CDR1 is KGHSH and CDR2 LQKENI. CDR3 DNA sequence: TGTGCCAGCTCATGGTTGTCCCAGGAGACCCAGTACTTC. Translation: CASSWLSQETQYF.

Ten or more counts support this clonotype. The CDR3 DNA sequence: TGTGCCAGCAGCTGGGGACAGGGAAATGAAAAACTGTTTTTT. It encodes CASSWGQGNEKLFF. J is TRBJ1-4 and V is TRBV7-2, with 9 bases matching TRBD1. After removal of 4 bases from V and 5 bases from J, the junction contained 2 bases not matched to a gene. This CDR3 has 14 residues. Germline CDR1 and CDR2: SGHTA and FQGNSA.

The genes are TRBV24-1 and TRBJ1-5; 11 bases fit TRBD1. Germline CDR1 reads KGHDR; CDR2 reads SFDVKD. V was pared by 3 bases and J by 2 bases, with 2 bases of the junction left unmatched. This CDR3 comprises 16 residues. CDR3 sequence reads: CATSDPGQGGNQPQHF. The CDR3 coding sequence is TGTGCCACCAGTGATCCGGGACAGGGGGGCAATCAGCCCCAGCATTTT.

In its sample, this clonotype was seen a few times. The rearrangement joins TRBV5-4 to TRBJ1-6, with 8 bases matching TRBD1. CDR1 is SGHNT, CDR2 YYREEE, per germline (reference sequence). The CDR3 runs to 16 residues. Trimming at V came to 4 bases and at J to 8 bases, leaving 11 bases not matched to a gene. The CDR3 coding sequence is TGTGCCAGCAGCCCGGGGCCCGACAGGGGATATTCACCCCTCCACTTT. Translating it yields CASSPGPDRGYSPLHF.

In its sample, this clonotype ranks as medium-sized. This rearrangement joins TRBV20-1 to TRBJ1-6, with 7 bases fitting TRBD1. The CDR3 spans 13 residues. CDR1 and CDR2 from the germline V gene are DFQATT and SNEGSKA (reference sequence). Trimming took 5 bases from V and 8 from J; bases not matched to a gene: 6. The DNA for the CDR3 is TGCAGTGCTCGCCGGGACAGAGATTCACCCCTCCACTTT. It codes for CSARRDRDSPLHF.

This chain links TRBV6-6 with TRBJ2-7, with D uncertain. The CDR3 covers 13 residues. Germline CDR1 is MNHNY and CDR2 is SVGAGI (reference sequence). The V end lost 5 bases, the J end lost 6 bases, and 14 bases lay between the germline ends. The CDR3 DNA sequence: TGTGCCAGCAGTCCCGTGTCGGTGACCGAGCAGTACTTC. This codes for CASSPVSVTEQYF.

The genes are TRBV7-2 and TRBJ1-1; D is unresolved. CDR1 is SGHTA and CDR2 is FQGNSA in the germline V gene. The CDR3 sequence is 18 residues long. Trimming took off 3 bases at V and 0 bases at J, with 20 bases between the two ends. The CDR3 region is CASSFGLSAANMNTEAFF. The CDR3 coding sequence is TGTGCCAGCAGCTTTGGCCTCTCGGCGGCTAATATGAACACTGAAGCTTTCTTT.

This clonotype was picked up a small number of times. This chain connects TRBV27 to TRBJ2-6; 9 nucleotides align to TRBD1. The CDR3 spans 20 residues. Germline V gives CDR1 MNHEY, CDR2 SMNVEV (reference sequence). The trim removed 3 bases at V and 1 base at J, leaving 13 bases unmatched. The CDR3 sequence: CASSFLTPGQGSSGANVLTF. CDR3 coding DNA: TGTGCCAGCAGTTTCCTTACTCCGGGACAGGGTTCGTCTGGGGCCAACGTCCTGACTTTC.

Ten or more counts support this clonotype. This chain connects TRBV27 to TRBJ2-4; 16 nucleotides line up with TRBD2. Trimming removed 6 bases from V and 2 bases from J; junction bases left unmatched: 13. The CDR3 runs 20 residues. The germline gives CDR1 MNHEY, CDR2 SMNVEV (reference sequence). The CDR3 DNA reads as TGTGCCAGCAGCGGGGCGTCCGGGACTAGCGGGGGGGCCTCCAAAAACATTCAGTACTTC. As protein: CASSGASGTSGGASKNIQYF.

The chain couples TRBV20-1 to TRBJ2-3; the match to TRBD1 covers 9 bases. The CDR3 covers 15 residues. Germline trimming cut 6 bases from V and 0 bases from J; bases unmatched to any gene: 7. Germline V CDR1 and CDR2: DFQATT, SNEGSKA (reference sequence). CDR3 loop: CSALPGTGSTDTQYF. CDR3 in DNA: TGCAGTGCCCTTCCAGGGACAGGGAGCACAGATACGCAGTATTTT.

The CDR3 reads CASRTGFYGYTF. For the CDR3, the DNA is TGTGCCAGCCGGACAGGGTTCTATGGCTACACCTTC. The rearrangement uses TRBV28 and TRBJ1-2, with TRBD1 matching over 8 bases. This CDR3 comprises 12 residues. Looked up from germline, CDR1 is MDHEN and CDR2 is SYDVKM. V dropped 8 bases and J dropped 4; count of bases not matched to a gene: 3.

Sample share makes this clonotype medium-sized. The V call is TRBV27, the J call TRBJ2-3; D remains ambiguous. There are 12 residues in the CDR3. Germline V CDR1 and CDR2: MNHEY, SMNVEV (reference sequence). Trimming left V 5 bases short and J 2 bases short, with 5 bases between. This CDR3 reads CASSPTTDTQYF. CDR3 sequence (DNA): TGTGCCAGCAGTCCCACCACAGATACGCAGTATTTT.

This clonotype was picked up many times. This sequence joins TRBV7-9 and TRBJ2-3; 11 nucleotides agree with TRBD2. V lost 5 bases, J lost 0 bases, and 22 bases stayed unmatched. CDR3 size: 22 residues. CDR1 SEHNR and CDR2 FQNEAQ come from the germline V gene (reference sequence). CDR3 region: CASSPIPGETSGTGGSTDTQYF. The DNA for the CDR3 is TGTGCCAGCAGCCCTATACCCGGAGAGACTAGCGGGACCGGTGGGAGCACAGATACGCAGTATTTT.

This clonotype was seen at least ten times. The CDR3 DNA reads as TGTGCCAGCAGCGAGCGGGGGGGCCTGAAGAACTACGAGCAGTACTTC. Translation gives CASSERGGLKNYEQYF. V is TRBV6-2 or TRBV6-3 and J is TRBJ2-7; 10 bases map to TRBD2. The CDR3 totals 16 residues. Germline loops: CDR1 MNHEY, CDR2 SVGEGT. The V gene end was trimmed by 6 bases and the J gene end by 3 bases; junction bases not matched to a gene: 11.

Only a few counts were recorded for this clonotype. V is TRBV3-1 and J is TRBJ2-3; D gene ambiguous. Germline values: CDR1 LGHDT, CDR2 YNNKEL (reference sequence). The CDR3 spans 16 residues. V was shortened by 1 base and J by 6 bases, with 17 bases between the two germline ends. Here the CDR3 DNA reads TGTGCCAGCAGCCAAGGAAGGACGAGGCATGGCGATACGCAGTATTTT. It yields the protein CASSQGRTRHGDTQYF.

This clonotype has a count of ten or more. The CDR3 sequence: CASSVGPPKNIQYF. The CDR3 DNA follows: TGTGCCAGCAGCGTCGGGCCACCCAAAAACATTCAGTACTTC. The rearrangement joins TRBV5-4 to TRBJ2-4; D is unclear. CDR1 and CDR2 from the germline V gene are SGHNT and YYREEE (reference sequence). This CDR3 has 14 amino acids. The germline V and J ends were trimmed by 4 bases and 2 bases, with 10 bases remaining between them.

This clonotype showed up just a few times. V gene TRBV6-5 combines with J gene TRBJ2-7; D is uncertain. The V end was cut by 5 bases, the J end by 5 bases, with 7 bases between. The CDR3 spans 11 residues. Germline V CDR1 and CDR2: MNHEY, SVGAGI. The CDR3 DNA follows: TGTGCCAGCAGTAAACTAAACGAGCAGTACTTC. As protein: CASSKLNEQYF.

The chain couples TRBV5-4 to TRBJ2-7; a weak D match, TRBD1 (6 bases). V lost 2 bases and J lost 2, with 17 bases in between. The CDR3 is 16 residues long. CDR1 is SGHNT, CDR2 YYREEE, per germline (reference sequence). For the CDR3, the DNA is TGTGCCAGCAGCTTCGGCGGTTTCAGGGGTACCTACGAGCAGTACTTC. This translates into CASSFGGFRGTYEQYF.

Relative to its sample, this clonotype is medium-sized. The chain employs TRBV20-1 and TRBJ2-3; 9 positions agree with TRBD2. From germline, CDR1 is DFQATT and CDR2 SNEGSKA (reference sequence). The CDR3 has 13 residues. The junction had 7 bases not matched to a gene; V was cut back by 6 bases and J by 6 bases. The CDR3 sequence: CSALGLAIDTQYF. The DNA of the CDR3 is TGCAGTGCCCTTGGACTAGCGATCGATACGCAGTATTTT.

V usage is TRBV28 and J usage is TRBJ2-7, with D possibly matching TRBD1 (5 bases). Germline assignment: CDR1 MDHEN and CDR2 SYDVKM. With 2 bases removed from V and 4 bases from J, the gap between germline ends came to 15 bases. CDR3 size: 15 residues. CDR3 loop: CASSLQGLGIYEQYF. In DNA, the CDR3 is TGTGCCAGCAGTTTACAGGGTTTGGGTATATACGAGCAGTACTTC.

This clonotype has a count of ten or more. The rearrangement uses TRBV20-1 and TRBJ1-1, with D possibly matching TRBD1 (6 bases). The ends were cut back, 4 bases at V and 1 base at J, with 10 bases in the middle. Per the germline V gene, CDR1 is DFQATT and CDR2 is SNEGSKA (reference sequence). CDR3 length: 13 residues. CDR3 sequence reads: CSATGEANTEAFF. DNA for the CDR3: TGCAGTGCTACAGGGGAGGCGAACACTGAAGCTTTCTTT.

This clonotype has ten or more counts. The rearrangement links TRBV5-4 to TRBJ2-5; no firm D call. The CDR3 sequence is 12 residues long. The ends were cut back, 0 bases at V and 7 bases at J, with 7 bases in the middle. In germline, CDR1 is SGHNT, CDR2 YYREEE (reference sequence). The CDR3 spells CASSLGAGTQYF. CDR3 bases: TGTGCCAGCAGCTTGGGAGCCGGGACCCAGTACTTC. Combining the CDR3 with reference TRBV5-4 and TRBJ2-5 gives the whole variable domain ETGVTQSPTHLIKTRGQQVTLRCSSQSGHNTVSWYQQALGQGPQFIFQYYREEENGRGNFPPRFSGLQFPNYSSELNVNALELDDSALYLCASSLGAGTQYFGPGTRLLVL.